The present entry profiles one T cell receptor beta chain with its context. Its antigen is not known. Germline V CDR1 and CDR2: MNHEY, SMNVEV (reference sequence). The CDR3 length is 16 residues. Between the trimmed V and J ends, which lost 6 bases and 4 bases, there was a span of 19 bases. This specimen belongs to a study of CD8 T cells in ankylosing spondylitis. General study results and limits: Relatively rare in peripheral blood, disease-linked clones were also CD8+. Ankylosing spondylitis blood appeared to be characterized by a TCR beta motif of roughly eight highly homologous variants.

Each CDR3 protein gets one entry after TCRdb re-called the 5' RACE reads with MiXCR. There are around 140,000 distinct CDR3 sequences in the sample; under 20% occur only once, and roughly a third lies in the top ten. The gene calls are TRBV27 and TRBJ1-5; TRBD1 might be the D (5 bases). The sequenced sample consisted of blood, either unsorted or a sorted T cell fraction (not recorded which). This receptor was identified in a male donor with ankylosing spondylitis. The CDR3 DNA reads TGTGCCAGCAGGCCACAAGTAATGGGGGGAAATCAGCCCCAGCATTTT. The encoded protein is CASRPQVMGGNQPQHF.